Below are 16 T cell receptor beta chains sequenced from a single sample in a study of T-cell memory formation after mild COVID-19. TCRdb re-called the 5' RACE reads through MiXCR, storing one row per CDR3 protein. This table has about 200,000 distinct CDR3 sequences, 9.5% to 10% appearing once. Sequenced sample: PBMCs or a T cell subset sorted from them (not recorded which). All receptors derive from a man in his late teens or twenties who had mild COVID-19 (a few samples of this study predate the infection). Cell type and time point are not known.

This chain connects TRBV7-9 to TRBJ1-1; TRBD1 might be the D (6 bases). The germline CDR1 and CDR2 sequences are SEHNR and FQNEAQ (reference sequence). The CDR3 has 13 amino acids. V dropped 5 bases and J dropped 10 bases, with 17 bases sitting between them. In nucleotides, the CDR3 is TGTGCCAGCAGCCCTCTGCAGGGGCGGGGAGCTTTCTTT. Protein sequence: CASSPLQGRGAFF.

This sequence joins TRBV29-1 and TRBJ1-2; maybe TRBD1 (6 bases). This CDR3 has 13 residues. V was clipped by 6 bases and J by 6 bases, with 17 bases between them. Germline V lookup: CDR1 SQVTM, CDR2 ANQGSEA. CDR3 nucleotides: TGCAGCGTGGGGGACATCGGGGGAAATGGCTACACCTTC. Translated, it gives CSVGDIGGNGYTF.

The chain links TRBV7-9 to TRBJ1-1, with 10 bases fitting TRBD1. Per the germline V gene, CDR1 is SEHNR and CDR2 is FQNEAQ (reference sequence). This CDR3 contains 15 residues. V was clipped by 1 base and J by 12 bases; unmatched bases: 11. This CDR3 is CASSLDLGTGVITFF. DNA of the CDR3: TGTGCCAGCAGCTTAGACCTCGGGACAGGGGTCATAACTTTCTTT.

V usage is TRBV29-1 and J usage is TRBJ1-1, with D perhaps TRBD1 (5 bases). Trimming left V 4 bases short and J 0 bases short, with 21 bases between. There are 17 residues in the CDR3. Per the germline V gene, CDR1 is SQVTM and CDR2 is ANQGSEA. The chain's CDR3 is CSVGDLRPSGVNTEAFF. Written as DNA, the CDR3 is TGCAGCGTTGGGGACCTTCGCCCCTCGGGGGTGAACACTGAAGCTTTCTTT.

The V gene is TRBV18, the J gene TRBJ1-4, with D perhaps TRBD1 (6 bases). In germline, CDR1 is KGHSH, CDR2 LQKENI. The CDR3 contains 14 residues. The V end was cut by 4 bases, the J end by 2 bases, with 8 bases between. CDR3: CASSLDRTNEKLFF. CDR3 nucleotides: TGTGCCAGCTCACTAGACAGGACTAATGAAAAACTGTTTTTT.

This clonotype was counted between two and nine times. CDR3 residues: CATSRPPTSGSTDTQYF. The CDR3 DNA reads TGTGCCACCAGCAGACCCCCGACTAGCGGTTCCACAGATACGCAGTATTTT. The J gene is TRBJ2-3, the V gene TRBV15, with 9 bases fitting TRBD2. Germline assignment: CDR1 LNHNV and CDR2 YYDKDF (reference sequence). The CDR3 is 17 amino acids. Trimming removed 2 bases from V and 2 bases from J; junction bases left unmatched: 8.

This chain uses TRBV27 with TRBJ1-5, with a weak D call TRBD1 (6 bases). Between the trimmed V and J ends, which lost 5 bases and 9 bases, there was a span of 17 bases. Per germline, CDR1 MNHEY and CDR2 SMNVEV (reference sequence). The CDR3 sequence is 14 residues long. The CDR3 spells CASSLQGLVSPQHF. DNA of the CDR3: TGTGCCAGCAGTCTACAGGGATTAGTATCGCCCCAGCATTTT.

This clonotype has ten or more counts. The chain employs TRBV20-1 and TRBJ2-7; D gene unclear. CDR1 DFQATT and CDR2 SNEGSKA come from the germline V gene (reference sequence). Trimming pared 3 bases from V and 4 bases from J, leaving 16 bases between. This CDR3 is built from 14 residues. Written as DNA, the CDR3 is TGCAGTGCTAGTTCCACTCTAGACGTTTACGAGCAGTACGTC. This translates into CSASSTLDVYEQYV.

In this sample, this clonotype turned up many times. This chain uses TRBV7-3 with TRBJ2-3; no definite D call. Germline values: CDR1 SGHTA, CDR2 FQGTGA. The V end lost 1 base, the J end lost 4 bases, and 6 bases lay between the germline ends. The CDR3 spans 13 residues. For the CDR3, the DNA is TGTGCCAGCAGCTTAATGGCATCAGATACGCAGTATTTT. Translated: CASSLMASDTQYF.

The CDR3 reads CSANSKSGGRYNEQFF. CDR3 DNA sequence: TGCAGTGCTAACTCAAAAAGCGGGGGACGGTACAATGAGCAGTTCTTC. V usage is TRBV20-1 and J usage is TRBJ2-1; 8 bases line up with TRBD2. The CDR3 is 16 residues long. Germline lookup yields CDR1 DFQATT and CDR2 SNEGSKA (reference sequence). Unmatched junction bases numbered 12, after V lost 4 bases and J lost 4 bases.

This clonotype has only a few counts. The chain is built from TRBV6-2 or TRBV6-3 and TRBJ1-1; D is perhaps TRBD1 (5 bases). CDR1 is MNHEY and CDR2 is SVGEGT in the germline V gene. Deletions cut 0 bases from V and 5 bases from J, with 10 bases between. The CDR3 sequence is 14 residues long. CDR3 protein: CASSYSGAGTEAFF. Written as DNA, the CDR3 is TGTGCCAGCAGTTACTCAGGGGCGGGAACTGAAGCTTTCTTT.

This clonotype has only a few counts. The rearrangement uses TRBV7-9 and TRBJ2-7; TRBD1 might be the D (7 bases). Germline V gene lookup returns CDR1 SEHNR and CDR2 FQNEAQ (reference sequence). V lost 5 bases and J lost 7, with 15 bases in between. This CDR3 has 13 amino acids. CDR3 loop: CASSRGGAGEQYF. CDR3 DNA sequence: TGTGCCAGCAGCCGAGGGGGCGCGGGGGAGCAGTACTTC.

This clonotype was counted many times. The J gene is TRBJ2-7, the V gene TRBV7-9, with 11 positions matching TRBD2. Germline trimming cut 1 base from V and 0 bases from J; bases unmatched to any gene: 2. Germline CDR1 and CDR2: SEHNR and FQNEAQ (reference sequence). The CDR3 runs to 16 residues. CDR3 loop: CASSLGLAGTSYEQYV. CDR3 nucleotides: TGTGCCAGCAGCTTAGGACTAGCGGGGACCTCCTACGAGCAGTACGTC.

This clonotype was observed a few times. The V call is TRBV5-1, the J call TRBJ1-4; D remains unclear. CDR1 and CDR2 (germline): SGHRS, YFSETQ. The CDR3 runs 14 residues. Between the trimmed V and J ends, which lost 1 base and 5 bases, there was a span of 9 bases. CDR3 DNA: TGCGCCAGCAGCTTGCTCAGCTTGAATGAAAAACTGTTTTTT. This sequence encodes CASSLLSLNEKLFF.

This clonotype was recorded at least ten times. As DNA, the CDR3 is TGTGCCATCAGTCCCGGACAGCCAGAGACCCAGTACTTC. Translated: CAISPGQPETQYF. This chain uses TRBV10-3 with TRBJ2-5; possible D gene TRBD1, 6 bases. Germline assignment: CDR1 ENHRY and CDR2 SYGVKD. The V end lost 5 bases, the J end lost 4 bases, and 11 bases lay between the germline ends. The CDR3 runs to 13 residues.

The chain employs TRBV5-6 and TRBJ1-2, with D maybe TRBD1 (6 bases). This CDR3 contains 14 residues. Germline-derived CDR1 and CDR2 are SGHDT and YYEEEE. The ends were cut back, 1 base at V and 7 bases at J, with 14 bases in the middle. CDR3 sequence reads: CASSLIRGPSGYTF. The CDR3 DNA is TGTGCCAGCAGCTTGATTCGGGGGCCAAGTGGCTACACCTTC.